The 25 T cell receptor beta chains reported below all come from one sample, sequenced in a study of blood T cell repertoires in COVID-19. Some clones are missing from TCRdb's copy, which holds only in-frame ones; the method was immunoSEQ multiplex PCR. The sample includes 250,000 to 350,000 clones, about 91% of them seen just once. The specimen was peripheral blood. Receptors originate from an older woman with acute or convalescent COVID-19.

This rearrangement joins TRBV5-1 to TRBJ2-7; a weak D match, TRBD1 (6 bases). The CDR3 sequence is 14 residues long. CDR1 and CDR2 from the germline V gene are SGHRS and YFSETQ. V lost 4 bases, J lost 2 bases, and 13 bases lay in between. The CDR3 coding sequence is TGCGCCAGCAGCCCAACCCGACAGGCCTACGAGCAGTACTTC. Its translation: CASSPTRQAYEQYF. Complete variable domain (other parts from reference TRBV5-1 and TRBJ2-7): KAGVTQTPRYLIKTRGQQVTLSCSPISGHRSVSWYQQTPGQGLQFLFEYFSETQRNKGNFPGRFSGRQFSNSRSEMNVSTLELGDSALYLCASSPTRQAYEQYFGPGTRLTVT.

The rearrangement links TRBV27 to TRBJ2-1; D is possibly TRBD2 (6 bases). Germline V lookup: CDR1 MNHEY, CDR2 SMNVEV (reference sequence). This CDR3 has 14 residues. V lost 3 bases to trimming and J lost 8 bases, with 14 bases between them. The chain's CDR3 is CASSFAGKFDEQFF. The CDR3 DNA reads TGTGCCAGCAGTTTCGCGGGGAAGTTCGATGAGCAGTTCTTC.

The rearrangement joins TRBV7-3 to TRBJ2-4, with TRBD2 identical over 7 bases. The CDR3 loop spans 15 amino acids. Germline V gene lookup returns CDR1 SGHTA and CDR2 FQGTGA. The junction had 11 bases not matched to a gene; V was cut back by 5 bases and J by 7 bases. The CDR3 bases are TGTGCCAGCAGCCCCCTTGCGGGAGCGTGGAACATTCAGTACTTC. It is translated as CASSPLAGAWNIQYF.

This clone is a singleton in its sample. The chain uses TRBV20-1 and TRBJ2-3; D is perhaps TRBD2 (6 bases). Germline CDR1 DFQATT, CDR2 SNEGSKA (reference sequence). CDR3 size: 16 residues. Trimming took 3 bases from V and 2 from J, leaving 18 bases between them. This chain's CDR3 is CSASGFGGPDTDTQYF. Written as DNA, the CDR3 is TGCAGTGCTAGTGGGTTCGGGGGACCCGACACAGATACGCAGTATTTT.

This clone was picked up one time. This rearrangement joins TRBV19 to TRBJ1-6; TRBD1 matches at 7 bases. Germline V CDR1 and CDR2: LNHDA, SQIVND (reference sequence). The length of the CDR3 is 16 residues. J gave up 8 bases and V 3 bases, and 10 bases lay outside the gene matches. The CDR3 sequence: CASSIDVGQYDSPLHF. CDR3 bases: TGTGCCAGTAGTATCGATGTGGGACAGTACGATTCACCCCTCCACTTT. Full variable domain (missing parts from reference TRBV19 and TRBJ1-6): DGGITQSPKYLFRKEGQNVTLSCEQNLNHDAMYWYRQDPGQGLRLIYYSQIVNDFQKGDIAEGYSVSREKKESFPLTVTSAQKNPTAFYLCASSIDVGQYDSPLHFGNGTRLTVT.

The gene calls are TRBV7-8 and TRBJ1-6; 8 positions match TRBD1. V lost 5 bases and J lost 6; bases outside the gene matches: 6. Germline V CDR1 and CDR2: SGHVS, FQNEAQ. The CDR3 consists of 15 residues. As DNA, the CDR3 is TGTGCCAGCAGCGCCGACAGGGGTAGTAATTCACCCCTCCACTTT. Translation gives CASSADRGSNSPLHF. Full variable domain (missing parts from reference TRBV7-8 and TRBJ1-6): GAGVSQSPRYKVAKRGQDVALRCDPISGHVSLFWYQQALGQGPEFLTYFQNEAQLDKSGLPSDRFFAERPEGSVSTLKIQRTQQEDSAVYLCASSADRGSNSPLHFGNGTRLTVT.

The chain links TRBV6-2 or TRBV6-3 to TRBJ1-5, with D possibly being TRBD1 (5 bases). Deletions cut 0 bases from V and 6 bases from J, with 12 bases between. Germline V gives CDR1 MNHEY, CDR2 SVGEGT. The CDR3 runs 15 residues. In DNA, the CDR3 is TGTGCCAGCAGTTACTCGAACACACAGGCTCAGCCCCAGCATTTT. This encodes CASSYSNTQAQPQHF.

CDR3 in amino acids: CASSLLEGRDNSPLHF. In nucleotides, the CDR3 is TGTGCCAGCAGCCTCCTAGAAGGCCGCGATAATTCACCCCTCCACTTT. The V and J genes are TRBV9 and TRBJ1-6; D not certain. CDR3 length: 16 amino acids. V was trimmed by 4 bases and J by 5 bases, leaving 16 bases between them. In germline, CDR1 is SGDLS, CDR2 YYNGEE.

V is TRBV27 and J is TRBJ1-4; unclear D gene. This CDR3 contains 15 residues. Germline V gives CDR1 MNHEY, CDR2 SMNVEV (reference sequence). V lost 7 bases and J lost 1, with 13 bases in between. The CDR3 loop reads CASNNGGLTNEKLFF. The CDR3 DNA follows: TGTGCCAGCAATAACGGAGGGTTAACTAATGAAAAACTGTTTTTT.

As DNA, the CDR3 is TGTGCCACCAGGATTGGGAGCTCTGGAAACACCATATATTTT. Its protein product is CATRIGSSGNTIYF. The chain links TRBV15 to TRBJ1-3; D is undetermined. Trimming took off 6 bases at V and 0 bases at J, with 9 bases between the two ends. This CDR3 region has 14 residues. CDR1 LNHNV and CDR2 YYDKDF come from the germline V gene (reference sequence).

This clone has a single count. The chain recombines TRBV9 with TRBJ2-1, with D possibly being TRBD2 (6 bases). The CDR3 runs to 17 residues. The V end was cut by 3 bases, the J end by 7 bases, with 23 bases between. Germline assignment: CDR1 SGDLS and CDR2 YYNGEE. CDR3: CASSAQISGATGNEQFF. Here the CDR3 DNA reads TGTGCCAGCAGCGCCCAAATTTCGGGAGCTACTGGGAATGAGCAGTTCTTC.

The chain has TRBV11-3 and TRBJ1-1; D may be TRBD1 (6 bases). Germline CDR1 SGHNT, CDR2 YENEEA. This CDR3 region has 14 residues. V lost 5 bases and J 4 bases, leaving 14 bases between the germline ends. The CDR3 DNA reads TGTGCCAGCAGCCCCCACAGGGCAAGCACTGAAGCTTTCTTT. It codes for CASSPHRASTEAFF.

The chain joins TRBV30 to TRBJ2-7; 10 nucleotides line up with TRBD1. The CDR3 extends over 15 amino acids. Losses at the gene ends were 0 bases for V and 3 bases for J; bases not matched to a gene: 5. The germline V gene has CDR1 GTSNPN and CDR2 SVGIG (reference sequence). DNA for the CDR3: TGTGCCTGGAGTGTAAGTAGGACAGGGGGCTACGAGCAGTACTTC. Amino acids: CAWSVSRTGGYEQYF.

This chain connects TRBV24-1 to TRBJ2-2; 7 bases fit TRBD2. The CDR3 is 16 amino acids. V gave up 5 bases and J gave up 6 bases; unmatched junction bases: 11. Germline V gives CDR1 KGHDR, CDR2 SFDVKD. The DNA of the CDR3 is TGTGCCACCAGTGCCTGGGAGGGGCTCAGGGCCGGGGAGCTGTTTTTT. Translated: CATSAWEGLRAGELFF.

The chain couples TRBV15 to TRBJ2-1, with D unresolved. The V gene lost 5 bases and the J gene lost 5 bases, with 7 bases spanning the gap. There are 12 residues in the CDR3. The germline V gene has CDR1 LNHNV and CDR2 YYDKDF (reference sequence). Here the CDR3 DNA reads TGTGCCACCAGCGAACAAAACAATGAGCAGTTCTTC. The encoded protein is CATSEQNNEQFF.

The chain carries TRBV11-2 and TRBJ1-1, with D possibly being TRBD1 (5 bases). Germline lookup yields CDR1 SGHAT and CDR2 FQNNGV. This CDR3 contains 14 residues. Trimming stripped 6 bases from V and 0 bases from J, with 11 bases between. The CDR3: CASRTDSMNTEAFF. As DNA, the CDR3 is TGTGCCAGCAGGACAGATAGTATGAACACTGAAGCTTTCTTT.

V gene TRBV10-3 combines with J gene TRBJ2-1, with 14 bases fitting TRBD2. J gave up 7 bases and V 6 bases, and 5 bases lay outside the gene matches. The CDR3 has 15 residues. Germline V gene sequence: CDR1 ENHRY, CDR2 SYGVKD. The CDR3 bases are TGTGCCATCAGCGGGACTAGCGGGAGACGGAATGAGCAGTTCTTC. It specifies CAISGTSGRRNEQFF.

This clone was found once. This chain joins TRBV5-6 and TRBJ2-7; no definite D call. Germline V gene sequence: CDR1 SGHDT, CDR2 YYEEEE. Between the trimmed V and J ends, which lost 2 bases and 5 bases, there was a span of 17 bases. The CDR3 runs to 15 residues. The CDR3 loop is CASSLSSPKHNEQYF. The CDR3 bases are TGTGCCAGCAGCTTATCTTCCCCCAAACACAACGAGCAGTACTTC.

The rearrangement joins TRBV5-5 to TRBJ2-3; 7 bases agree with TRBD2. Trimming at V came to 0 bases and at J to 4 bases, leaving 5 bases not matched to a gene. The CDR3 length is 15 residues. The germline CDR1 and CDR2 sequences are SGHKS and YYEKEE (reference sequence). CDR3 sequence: CASSLAGGSADTQYF. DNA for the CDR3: TGTGCCAGCAGCTTGGCAGGCGGGAGTGCAGATACGCAGTATTTT.

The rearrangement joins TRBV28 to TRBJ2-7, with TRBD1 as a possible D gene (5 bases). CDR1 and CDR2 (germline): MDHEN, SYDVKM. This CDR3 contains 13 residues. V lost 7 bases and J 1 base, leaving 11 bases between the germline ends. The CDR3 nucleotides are TGTGCCAGCAATACACAGGTGTCCTACGAGCAGTACTTC. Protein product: CASNTQVSYEQYF.

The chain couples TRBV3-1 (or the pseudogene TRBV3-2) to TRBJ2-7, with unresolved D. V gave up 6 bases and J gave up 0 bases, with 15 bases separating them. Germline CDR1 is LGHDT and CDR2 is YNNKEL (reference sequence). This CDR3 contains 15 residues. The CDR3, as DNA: TGTGCCAGCAGGCAAAGCTTGCGTTACTCCTACGAGCAGTACTTC. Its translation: CASRQSLRYSYEQYF.

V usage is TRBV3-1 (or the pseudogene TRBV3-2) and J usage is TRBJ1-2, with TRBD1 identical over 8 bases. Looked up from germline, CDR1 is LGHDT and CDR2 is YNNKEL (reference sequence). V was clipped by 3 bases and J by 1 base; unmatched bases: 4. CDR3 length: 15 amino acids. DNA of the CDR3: TGTGCCAGCAGCCACCCGGGACAGGATAACTATGGCTACACCTTC. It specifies CASSHPGQDNYGYTF.

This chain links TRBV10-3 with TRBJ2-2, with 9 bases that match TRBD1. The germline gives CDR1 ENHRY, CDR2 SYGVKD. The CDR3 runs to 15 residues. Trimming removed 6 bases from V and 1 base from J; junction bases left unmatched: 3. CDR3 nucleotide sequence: TGTGCCATCAGGGGGGACAGGGAGAACACCGGGGAGCTGTTTTTT. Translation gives CAIRGDRENTGELFF.

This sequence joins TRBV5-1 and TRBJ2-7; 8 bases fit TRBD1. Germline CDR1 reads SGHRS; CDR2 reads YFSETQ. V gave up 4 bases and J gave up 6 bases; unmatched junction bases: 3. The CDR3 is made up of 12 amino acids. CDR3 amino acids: CASSKQGGEQYF. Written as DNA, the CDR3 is TGCGCCAGCAGCAAACAGGGGGGCGAGCAGTACTTC.

CDR3 in DNA: TGCAGCGTTACCCCCGGGACAGGAAATCAGCCCCAGCATTTT. This sequence encodes CSVTPGTGNQPQHF. This chain connects TRBV29-1 to TRBJ1-5, with 8 positions matching TRBD1. This CDR3 region has 14 residues. V trimming: 5 bases; J trimming: 4 bases; junction bases outside the gene matches: 7. Looked up from germline, CDR1 is SQVTM and CDR2 is ANQGSEA.